This TCR beta chain was profiled in a study of identical twins. Germline CDR1 and CDR2: MNHEY and SMNVEV (reference sequence). This CDR3 comprises 17 residues. J lost 4 bases, V lost 6 bases, and 9 bases had no gene match. TCRdb passed the 5' RACE reads through MiXCR, listing each CDR3 protein once. The table lists around 1.7 million distinct CDR3 sequences, 32% of them singletons. This receptor was obtained from a newborn girl in good health. The chain has TRBV27 and TRBJ2-3; 14 nucleotides match TRBD2. The source material was cord blood. The CDR3: CASRPGLAGVKADTQYF. CDR3 nucleotide sequence: TGTGCCAGCAGGCCGGGACTAGCGGGAGTCAAAGCAGATACGCAGTATTTT.